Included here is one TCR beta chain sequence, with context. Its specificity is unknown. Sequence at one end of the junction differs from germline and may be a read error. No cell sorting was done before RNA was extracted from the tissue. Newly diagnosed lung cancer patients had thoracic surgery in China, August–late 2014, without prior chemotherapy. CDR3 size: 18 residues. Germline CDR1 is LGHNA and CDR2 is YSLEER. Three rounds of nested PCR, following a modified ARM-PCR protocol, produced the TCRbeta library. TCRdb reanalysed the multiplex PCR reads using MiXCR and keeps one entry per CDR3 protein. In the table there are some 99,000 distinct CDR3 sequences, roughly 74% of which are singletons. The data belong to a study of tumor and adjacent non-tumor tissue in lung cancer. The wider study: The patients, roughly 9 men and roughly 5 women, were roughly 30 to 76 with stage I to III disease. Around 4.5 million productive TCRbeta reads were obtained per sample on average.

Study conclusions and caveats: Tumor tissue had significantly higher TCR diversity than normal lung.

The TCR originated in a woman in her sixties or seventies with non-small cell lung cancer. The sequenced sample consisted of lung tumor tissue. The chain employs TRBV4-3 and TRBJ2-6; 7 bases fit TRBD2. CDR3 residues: CACSLRWPQQGGTNVLTF. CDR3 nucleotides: TGCGCCTGCAGCCTTCGATGGCCACAGCAGGGAGGGACCAACGTCCTGACTTTC.